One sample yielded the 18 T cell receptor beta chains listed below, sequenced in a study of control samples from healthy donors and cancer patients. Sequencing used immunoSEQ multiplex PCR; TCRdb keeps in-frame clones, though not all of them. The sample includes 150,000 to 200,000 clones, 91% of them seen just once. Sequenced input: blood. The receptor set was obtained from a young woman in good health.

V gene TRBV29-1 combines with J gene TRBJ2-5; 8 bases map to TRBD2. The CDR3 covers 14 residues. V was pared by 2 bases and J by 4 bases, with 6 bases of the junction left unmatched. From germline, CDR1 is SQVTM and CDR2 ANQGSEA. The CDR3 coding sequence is TGCAGCGTTGAATCCTCTAGCGGGTTAGAGACCCAGTACTTC. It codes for CSVESSSGLETQYF.

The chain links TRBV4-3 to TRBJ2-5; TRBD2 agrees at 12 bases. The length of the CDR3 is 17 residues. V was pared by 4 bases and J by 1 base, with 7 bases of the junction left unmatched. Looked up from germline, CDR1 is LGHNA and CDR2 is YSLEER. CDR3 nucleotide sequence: TGCGCCAGCAGCCCCATGACTAGCGGGAGCCCCCAAGAGACCCAGTACTTC. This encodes CASSPMTSGSPQETQYF.

CDR3 sequence: CASSFSGLAGKTQYF. As DNA, the CDR3 is TGTGCCAGCAGCTTCTCCGGACTAGCGGGAAAGACCCAGTACTTC. V usage is TRBV7-2 and J usage is TRBJ2-5; 12 nucleotides agree with TRBD2. Losses at the gene ends were 3 bases for V and 6 bases for J; bases not matched to a gene: 5. The CDR3 sequence is 15 residues long. Germline loops: CDR1 SGHTA, CDR2 FQGNSA.

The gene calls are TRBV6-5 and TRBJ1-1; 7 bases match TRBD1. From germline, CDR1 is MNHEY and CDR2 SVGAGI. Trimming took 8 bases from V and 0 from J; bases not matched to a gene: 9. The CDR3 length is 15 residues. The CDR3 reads CASADRVAVNTEAFF. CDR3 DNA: TGTGCCAGCGCAGACAGGGTCGCGGTGAACACTGAAGCTTTCTTT.

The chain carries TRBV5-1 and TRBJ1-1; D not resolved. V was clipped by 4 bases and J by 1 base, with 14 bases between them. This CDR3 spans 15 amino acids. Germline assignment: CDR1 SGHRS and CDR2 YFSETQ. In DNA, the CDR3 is TGCGCCAGCAGCCGTACGGACCCTGAGAACACTGAAGCTTTCTTT. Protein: CASSRTDPENTEAFF.

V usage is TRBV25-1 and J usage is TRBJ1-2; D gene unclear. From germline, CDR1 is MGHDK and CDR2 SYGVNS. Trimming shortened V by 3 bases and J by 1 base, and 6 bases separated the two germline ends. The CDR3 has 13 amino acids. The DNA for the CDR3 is TGTGCCAGCAGTGACGACTTTAACTATGGCTACACCTTC. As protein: CASSDDFNYGYTF.

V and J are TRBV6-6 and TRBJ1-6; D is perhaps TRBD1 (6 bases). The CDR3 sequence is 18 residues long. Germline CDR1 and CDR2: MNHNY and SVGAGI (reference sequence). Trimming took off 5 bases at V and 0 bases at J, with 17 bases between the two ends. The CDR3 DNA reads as TGTGCCAGCAGTCACCTCCGGGACATCGCCTCCTATAATTCACCCCTCCACTTT. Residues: CASSHLRDIASYNSPLHF.

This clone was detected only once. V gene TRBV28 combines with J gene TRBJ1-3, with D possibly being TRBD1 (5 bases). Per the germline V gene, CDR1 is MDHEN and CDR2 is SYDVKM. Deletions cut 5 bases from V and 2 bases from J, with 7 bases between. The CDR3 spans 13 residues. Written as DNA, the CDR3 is TGTGCCAGCAGTGGGACTCCTGGAAACACCATATATTTT. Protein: CASSGTPGNTIYF.

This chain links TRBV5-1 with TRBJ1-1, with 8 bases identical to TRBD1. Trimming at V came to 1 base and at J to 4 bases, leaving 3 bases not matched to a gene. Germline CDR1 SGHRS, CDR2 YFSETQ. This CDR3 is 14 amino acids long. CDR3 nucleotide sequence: TGCGCCAGCAGCTTGCGACAGGGGTTCACTGAAGCTTTCTTT. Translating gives CASSLRQGFTEAFF.

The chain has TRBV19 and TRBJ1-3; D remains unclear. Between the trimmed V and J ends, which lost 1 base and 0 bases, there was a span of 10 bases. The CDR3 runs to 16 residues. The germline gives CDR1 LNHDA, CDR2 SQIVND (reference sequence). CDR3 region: CASSIGGIYSGNTIYF. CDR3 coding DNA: TGTGCCAGTAGTATAGGTGGCATCTACTCTGGAAACACCATATATTTT. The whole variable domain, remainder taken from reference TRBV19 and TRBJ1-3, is DGGITQSPKYLFRKEGQNVTLSCEQNLNHDAMYWYRQDPGQGLRLIYYSQIVNDFQKGDIAEGYSVSREKKESFPLTVTSAQKNPTAFYLCASSIGGIYSGNTIYFGEGSWLTVV.

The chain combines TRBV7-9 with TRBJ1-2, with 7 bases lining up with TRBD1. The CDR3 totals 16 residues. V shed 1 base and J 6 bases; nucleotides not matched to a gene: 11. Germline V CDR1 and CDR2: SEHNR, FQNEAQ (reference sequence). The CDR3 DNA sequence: TGTGCCAGCAGCTTAGTGGTCCGACAGGGAAGTAATGGCTACACCTTC. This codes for CASSLVVRQGSNGYTF.

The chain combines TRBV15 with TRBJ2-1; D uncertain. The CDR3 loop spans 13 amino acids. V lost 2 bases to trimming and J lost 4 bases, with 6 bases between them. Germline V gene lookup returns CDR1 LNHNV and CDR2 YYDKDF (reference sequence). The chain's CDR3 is CATSRKSYNEQFF. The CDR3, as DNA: TGTGCCACCAGCAGAAAGAGTTACAATGAGCAGTTCTTC.

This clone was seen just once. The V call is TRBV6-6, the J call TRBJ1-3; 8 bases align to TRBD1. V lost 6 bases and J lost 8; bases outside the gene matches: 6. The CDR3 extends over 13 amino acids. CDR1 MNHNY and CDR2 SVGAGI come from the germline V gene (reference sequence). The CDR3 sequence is CASRPTGGDTIYF. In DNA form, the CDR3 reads TGTGCCAGCAGGCCCACAGGGGGTGACACCATATATTTT.

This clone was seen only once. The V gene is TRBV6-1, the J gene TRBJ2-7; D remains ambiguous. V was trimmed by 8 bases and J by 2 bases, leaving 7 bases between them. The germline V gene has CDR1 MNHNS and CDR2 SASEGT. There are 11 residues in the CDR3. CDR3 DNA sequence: TGTGCCAGCGTTAGGACCTACGAGCAGTACTTC. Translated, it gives CASVRTYEQYF.

CDR3 DNA: TGTGCCAGCAGCCCCCTAGCGGGAGGGCCCGAAGTCGGGGAGCTGTTTTTT. Protein: CASSPLAGGPEVGELFF. The chain recombines TRBV7-2 with TRBJ2-2; TRBD2 matches 12 bases. Germline CDR1 reads SGHTA; CDR2 reads FQGNSA. This CDR3 has 17 amino acids. Trimming cost V 5 bases and J 7 bases; bases outside gene matches: 11. The complete variable domain, with remaining parts taken from reference TRBV7-2 and TRBJ2-2, reads GAGVSQSPSNKVTEKGKDVELRCDPISGHTALYWYRQSLGQGLEFLIYFQGNSAPDKSGLPSDRFSAERTGGSVSTLTIQRTQQEDSAVYLCASSPLAGGPEVGELFFGEGSRLTVL.

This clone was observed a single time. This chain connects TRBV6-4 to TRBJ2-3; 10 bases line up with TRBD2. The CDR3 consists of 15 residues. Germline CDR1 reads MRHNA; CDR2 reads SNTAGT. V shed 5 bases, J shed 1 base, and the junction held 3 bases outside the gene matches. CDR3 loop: CASSLLAGGTDTQYF. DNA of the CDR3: TGTGCCAGCAGTCTTCTAGCGGGGGGCACAGATACGCAGTATTTT.

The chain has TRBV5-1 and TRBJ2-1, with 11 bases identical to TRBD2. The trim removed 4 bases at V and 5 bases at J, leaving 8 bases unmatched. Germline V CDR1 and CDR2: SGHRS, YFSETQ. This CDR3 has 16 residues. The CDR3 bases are TGCGCCAGCAGCCGACTAGCGGGGTCGTTTAACAATGAGCAGTTCTTC. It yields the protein CASSRLAGSFNNEQFF.

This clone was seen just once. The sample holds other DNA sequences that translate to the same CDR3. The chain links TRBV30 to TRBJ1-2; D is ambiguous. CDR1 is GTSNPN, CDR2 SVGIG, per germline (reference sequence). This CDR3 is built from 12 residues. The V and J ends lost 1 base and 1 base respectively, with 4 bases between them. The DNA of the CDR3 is TGTGCCTGGAGTGGGGGTAACTATGGCTACACCTTC. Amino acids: CAWSGGNYGYTF.